Here is one TCR beta chain with its context. Its specificity is not known. A quantity of about 0.5 to 1 ug RNA underwent reverse transcription using random hexamers. By means of immunoSEQ multiplex PCR, TCR beta CDR3 spanning 54 Vbeta and 13 Jbeta underwent amplification. TCRdb used MiXCR to reprocess the immunoSEQ multiplex PCR reads, holding one entry per CDR3 protein. The repertoire holds about 120,000 distinct CDR3 sequences, with around 90% as singletons. Sequencing of TCR beta was undertaken in CD8+ and CD4+ T cells derived from blood. Through negative isolation, CD4+ and CD8+ T cells were obtained, while TEMRA cells were enriched using FACS. The sample is drawn from a study of CD8 T cells in Susac syndrome. Study-wide results and limits: The study's TCR sequencing and HLA analysis drew on a certain number of individuals. That number was acknowledged as relatively small.

This CDR3 region has 14 residues. The V and J ends lost 4 bases and 3 bases respectively, with 9 bases between them. This sequence was found in a human donor in good health. The sequencing input was CD4+ T cells from PBMCs. The rearrangement joins TRBV12-3 or TRBV12-4 to TRBJ2-2, with D perhaps TRBD1 (5 bases). CDR3 nucleotide sequence: TGTGCCAGCAGTTCCGACAGACACACCGGGGAGCTGTTTTTT. Encoded protein: CASSSDRHTGELFF.